Here is one T cell receptor beta chain with its context. Per germline, CDR1 KGHSH and CDR2 LQKENI. Trimming pared 3 bases from V and 6 bases from J, leaving 11 bases between. This CDR3 spans 14 amino acids. Assignment of participants to cohorts was predicated upon participant-reported clinical history. Authors' analysis steps: Amplifying reference gene primers gave estimates of nucleated cell counts. The assay was immunoSEQ multiplex PCR, and TCRdb's table has in-frame clones only and misses some. Clonal size and the V and J genes are those of that table, whereas D and trimming came from the DNA. Of some 300,000 clones in the sample, more than 85% were seen once. These data are taken from a study of blood T cell repertoires in COVID-19.

The chain is built from TRBV18 and TRBJ1-4, with unresolved D. The specimen was PBMCs or T cells enriched from blood (not recorded which). The TCR was taken from a young woman who had been exposed to COVID-19. The CDR3: CASSPGRADEKLFF. DNA for the CDR3: TGTGCCAGCTCACCGGGGAGGGCAGATGAAAAACTGTTTTTT.